This TCR beta chain was sequenced in a study of shared clonotypes between healthy human individuals. V lost 1 base to trimming and J lost 5 bases, with 0 bases between them. Germline V gene sequence: CDR1 GTSNPN, CDR2 SVGIG (reference sequence). The CDR3 sequence is 11 residues long. Repertoires were generated with immunoSEQ multiplex PCR, while TCRdb's copy carries only in-frame clones and drops some. The repertoire holds approximately 2.3 million clones, 90% to 95% seen once, with 0.35% to 0.45% in the top ten. Sequencing input: naive CD4+ T cells from PBMCs. Subset in this sample: CD45RA+ positively selected. The chain uses TRBV30 and TRBJ1-6; D not resolved. The clonotype was recovered from a man between 18 and 29 years old in good health. Some clones in this sample may be carry-over from other donors' samples. For the CDR3, the DNA is TGTGCCTGGAGTGATAATTCACCCCTCCACTTT. As protein: CAWSDNSPLHF.